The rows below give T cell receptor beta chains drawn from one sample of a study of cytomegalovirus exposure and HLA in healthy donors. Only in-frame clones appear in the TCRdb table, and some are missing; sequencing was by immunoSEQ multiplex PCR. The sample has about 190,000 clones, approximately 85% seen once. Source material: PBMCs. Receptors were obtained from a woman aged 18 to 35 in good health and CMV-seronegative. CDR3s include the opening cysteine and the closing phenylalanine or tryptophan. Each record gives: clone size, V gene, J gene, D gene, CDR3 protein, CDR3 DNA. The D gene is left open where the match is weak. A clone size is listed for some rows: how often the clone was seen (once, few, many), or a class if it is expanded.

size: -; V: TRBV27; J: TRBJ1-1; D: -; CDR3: CASSLSLPAGNTEAFF; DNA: TGTGCCAGCAGTTTATCGTTACCAGCGGGGAACACTGAAGCTTTCTTT
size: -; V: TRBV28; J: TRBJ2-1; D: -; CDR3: CASLTLGLNYNEQFF; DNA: TGTGCCAGCCTCACCCTCGGACTGAACTACAATGAGCAGTTCTTC
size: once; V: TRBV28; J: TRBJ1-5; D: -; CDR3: CASSFAGGGQPQHF; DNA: TGTGCCAGCAGTTTCGCGGGGGGGGGTCAGCCCCAGCATTTT
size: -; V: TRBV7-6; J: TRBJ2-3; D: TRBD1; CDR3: CASSQWDRAPYF; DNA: TGTGCCAGCAGCCAGTGGGACAGGGCTCCGTATTTT
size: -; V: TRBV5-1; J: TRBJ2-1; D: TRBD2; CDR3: CASSSVIAGALNEQFF; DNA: TGCGCCAGCAGCTCTGTTATAGCGGGAGCTCTCAATGAGCAGTTCTTC
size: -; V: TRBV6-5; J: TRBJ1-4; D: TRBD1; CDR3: CASRLSGTANEKLFF; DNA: TGTGCCAGCAGGCTCTCCGGGACAGCTAATGAAAAACTGTTTTTT
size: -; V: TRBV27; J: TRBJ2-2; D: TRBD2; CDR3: CATTVLDGLAGLGTGELFF; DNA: TGTGCCACCACAGTCCTAGATGGACTAGCGGGACTCGGGACCGGGGAGCTGTTTTTT
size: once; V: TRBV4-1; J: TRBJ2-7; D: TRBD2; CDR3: CASSQDPGGNEQYF; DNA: TGCGCCAGCAGCCAAGATCCCGGGGGGAACGAGCAGTACTTC
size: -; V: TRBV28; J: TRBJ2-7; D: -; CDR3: CASSLLTYEQYF; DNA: TGTGCCAGCAGTTTACTAACCTACGAGCAGTACTTC
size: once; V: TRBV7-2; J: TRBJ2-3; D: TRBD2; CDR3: CASNGLAGVPSTDTQYF; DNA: TGTGCCAGCAACGGACTAGCGGGAGTGCCTAGCACAGATACGCAGTATTTT
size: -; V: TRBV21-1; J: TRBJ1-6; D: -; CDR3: CASSKGNLPGSPLHF; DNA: TGTGCCAGCAGCAAAGGAAACCTACCAGGGTCACCCCTCCACTTT
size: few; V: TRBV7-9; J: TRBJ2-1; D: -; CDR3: CASSLALRGEQFF; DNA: TGTGCCAGCAGCTTAGCGCTAAGGGGGGAGCAGTTCTTC
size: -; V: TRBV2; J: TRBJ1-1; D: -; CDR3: CASIHGLGAFF; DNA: TGTGCCAGCATCCATGGCCTCGGGGCTTTCTTT
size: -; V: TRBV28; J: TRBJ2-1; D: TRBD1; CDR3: CASSTGQGAGSYNEQFF; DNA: TGTGCCAGCAGTACAGGACAGGGGGCTGGCTCCTACAATGAGCAGTTCTTC